This T cell receptor (beta chain) originates from a study of CD8 T cells in ankylosing spondylitis. This clonotype has a count of ten or more. Its matching antigen is unknown. TCRdb reprocessed the 5' RACE reads with MiXCR, giving one entry per CDR3 protein. Here the sample spans about 140,000 distinct CDR3 sequences, about 7% being singletons. V dropped 3 bases and J dropped 7 bases, with 13 bases sitting between them. Germline V lookup: CDR1 SNHLY, CDR2 FYNNEI. The CDR3 runs 14 residues. Study-wide findings and caveats: CD8+ cells made up the disease-linked clones, which were relatively rare in peripheral blood. Significant enrichment of disease-linked clones was reportedly seen in matched ankylosing spondylitis synovial fluid.

The sequence was obtained from a female donor with ankylosing spondylitis or in good health (not recorded which). This sequence joins TRBV2 and TRBJ2-4; D possibly corresponds to TRBD1 (5 bases). Sequenced: blood, either unsorted or a sorted T cell fraction (not recorded which). CDR3 sequence reads: CASSDGRALNIQYF. DNA of the CDR3: TGTGCCAGCAGTGATGGCAGGGCACTCAACATTCAGTACTTC.